Each of the 15 T cell receptor beta chains below was sequenced from the same sample in a study of regulatory T cells in long-lasting Graves disease. Construction of the TCR beta libraries employed iRepertoire HTBI primers in conjunction with Arm-PCR of CDR3 regions. Each CDR3 protein gets one entry after TCRdb re-called the multiplex PCR reads with MiXCR. The sample comprises a few hundred thousand distinct CDR3 sequences, 16% of which are singletons, and about 32% rests with the top ten. As for time point: newly diagnosed GD, antithyroid drugs for less than 3 months. PBMCs were the source of the RNA used for TCR sequencing. This sample also appeared in a second study, on T cells in Graves' hyperthyroidism and ophthalmopathy.

This specimen was peripheral blood mononuclear cells (PBMCs), taken at new diagnosis, from a patient treated with antithyroid drugs. The source of these receptors is a man aged 40-55 years with Graves disease.

This rearrangement joins TRBV7-9 to TRBJ2-2; maybe TRBD1 (6 bases). CDR1 SEHNR and CDR2 FQNEAQ come from the germline V gene (reference sequence). This CDR3 has 14 amino acids. Trimming took off 8 bases at V and 0 bases at J, with 10 bases between the two ends. In DNA form, the CDR3 reads TGTGCCAGCCGACAGGACGCGAACACCGGGGAGCTGTTTTTT. Amino acid sequence: CASRQDANTGELFF.

This chain joins TRBV6-2 or TRBV6-3 and TRBJ1-3, with unresolved D. V was pared by 4 bases and J by 0 bases, with 7 bases between. Germline V CDR1 and CDR2: MNHEY, SVGEGT. CDR3 length: 14 amino acids. This CDR3 reads CASSSPSSGNTIYF. The CDR3 region has the DNA TGTGCCAGCAGTTCCCCCAGCTCTGGAAACACCATATATTTT.

This clonotype was seen ten or more times. The gene calls are TRBV7-6 and TRBJ1-4, with 7 bases identical to TRBD1. V was pared by 6 bases and J by 3 bases, with 16 bases of the junction left unmatched. This CDR3 comprises 18 residues. The germline V gene has CDR1 SGHVS and CDR2 FNYEAQ. The CDR3 sequence: CASSYSAATGVANEKLFF. DNA of the CDR3: TGTGCCAGCAGTTATTCAGCGGCAACAGGGGTTGCTAATGAAAAACTGTTTTTT.

This clonotype was detected many times. The rearrangement links TRBV7-9 to TRBJ2-1, with TRBD1 matching over 10 bases. The CDR3 loop spans 15 amino acids. V was pared by 5 bases and J by 8 bases, with 9 bases of the junction left unmatched. In germline, CDR1 is SEHNR, CDR2 FQNEAQ (reference sequence). CDR3 loop: CASSQRQGATHEQFF. The CDR3 coding sequence is TGTGCCAGCAGCCAACGACAGGGGGCGACCCATGAGCAGTTCTTC.

This clonotype showed up just a few times. J is TRBJ2-5 and V is TRBV29-1; weak D call: TRBD1 (6 bases). From germline, CDR1 is SQVTM and CDR2 ANQGSEA. The CDR3 runs 13 residues. Trimming stripped 6 bases from V and 6 bases from J, with 17 bases between. Here the CDR3 reads CSVETGLRKTQYF. The CDR3 coding sequence is TGCAGCGTCGAGACAGGACTTAGAAAGACCCAGTACTTC.

This clonotype was observed a single time. The chain uses TRBV19 and TRBJ2-3; D is unclear. V was cut by 5 bases and J by 4 bases, with 10 bases left in between. This CDR3 is built from 13 residues. Germline V gene sequence: CDR1 LNHDA, CDR2 SQIVND (reference sequence). The DNA for the CDR3 is TGTGCCAGTAGTCCCTACGACTCAGATACGCAGTATTTT. This gives the protein CASSPYDSDTQYF.

This clonotype appeared many times. The chain has TRBV3-1 and TRBJ1-6; no clear D gene. Germline V CDR1 and CDR2: LGHDT, YNNKEL (reference sequence). The CDR3 extends over 13 amino acids. V dropped 0 bases and J dropped 9 bases, with 6 bases sitting between them. The CDR3 spells CASSQDLVSPLHF. The CDR3 DNA is TGTGCCAGCAGCCAAGATTTGGTTTCACCCCTCCACTTT.

The chain has TRBV5-4 and TRBJ2-2; D is perhaps TRBD1 or TRBD2 (5 bases each). The CDR3 length is 15 residues. Per the germline V gene, CDR1 is SGHNT and CDR2 is YYREEE (reference sequence). V shed 4 bases and J shed 7 bases, with 17 bases lying between them. The CDR3 nucleotides are TGTGCCAGCAGCCTCTCAGGGCTAGCTCGCGGGGAGCTGTTTTTT. Amino acids: CASSLSGLARGELFF.

This clonotype appeared many times. The chain combines TRBV6-1 with TRBJ1-5, with 9 bases fitting TRBD1. CDR1 and CDR2 (germline): MNHNS, SASEGT. This CDR3 has 14 amino acids. With 7 bases clipped from V and 2 bases from J, the junction kept 3 bases outside the gene matches. The chain's CDR3 is CASMRDRGNQPQHF. The CDR3 nucleotides read TGTGCCAGCATGAGGGACAGGGGCAATCAGCCCCAGCATTTT.

For this clonotype: A much larger clone is a single base away; this may be a read error. The V gene is TRBV11-3, the J gene TRBJ2-7; no firm D call. The CDR3 runs 14 residues. Trimming removed 1 base at V and 2 bases at J, with 9 bases between. The germline gives CDR1 SGHNT, CDR2 YENEEA. In DNA, the CDR3 is TGTGCCAGCAGCTTAGGGGCAGGACCCTACGAGCAGTACTTC. Its translation is CASSLGAGPYEQYF. Full variable domain (missing parts from reference TRBV11-3 and TRBJ2-7): EAGVVQSPRYKIIEKKQPVAFWCNPISGHNTLYWYLQNLGQGPELLIRYENEEAVDDSQLPKDRFSAERLKGVDSTLKIQPAELGDSAVYLCASSLGAGPYEQYFGPGTRLTVT.

Details on this clonotype: This could be a read error, since a much larger clone is one nucleotide away. A read error is likely, as this CDR3 ends without the conserved phenylalanine or tryptophan. The genes are TRBV7-8 and TRBJ1-1, with D uncertain. Per germline, CDR1 SGHVS and CDR2 FQNEAQ. The CDR3 runs to 16 residues. The CDR3 DNA sequence: TGCGCCAGCAGCCAAGATGACCGAGATGCGGACACTGAAGCTTTCCTT. Residues: CASSQDDRDADTEAFL.

This clonotype has ten or more counts. DNA for the CDR3: TGTGCCAGCTCTAACTCCTACGAGCAGTACTTC. It specifies CASSNSYEQYF. The gene calls are TRBV7-9 and TRBJ2-7; no definite D call. The V gene lost 8 bases and the J gene lost 0 bases, with 5 bases spanning the gap. Germline V CDR1 and CDR2: SEHNR, FQNEAQ (reference sequence). This CDR3 comprises 11 residues. The variable domain in full, completed from reference TRBV7-9 and TRBJ2-7, reads DTGVSQNPRHKITKRGQNVTFRCDPISEHNRLYWYRQTLGQGPEFLTYFQNEAQLEKSRLLSDRFSAERPKGSFSTLEIQRTEQGDSAMYLCASSNSYEQYFGPGTRLTVT.

This clonotype was observed many times. The chain employs TRBV30 and TRBJ1-5; 9 bases fit TRBD1. Germline trimming cut 1 base from V and 0 bases from J; bases unmatched to any gene: 4. The CDR3 loop spans 16 amino acids. Germline assignment: CDR1 GTSNPN and CDR2 SVGIG (reference sequence). CDR3: CAWSGWTGDSNQPQHF. CDR3 bases: TGTGCCTGGAGTGGGTGGACAGGGGATAGCAATCAGCCCCAGCATTTT.

This clonotype was observed once. The CDR3 DNA sequence: TGTGCCAGCTCACCATACGAAGAGACCCAGTACTTC. Its translation is CASSPYEETQYF. The chain recombines TRBV18 with TRBJ2-1; D is undetermined. Judging by the DNA end, TRBJ2-5 fits better; the J call may be wrong. The length of the CDR3 is 12 residues. In germline, CDR1 is KGHSH, CDR2 LQKENI.

The chain has TRBV27 and TRBJ2-2, with a possible D match to TRBD2 (5 bases). In germline, CDR1 is MNHEY, CDR2 SMNVEV (reference sequence). The CDR3 length is 15 residues. Trimming shortened V by 5 bases and J by 4 bases, and 14 bases separated the two germline ends. The CDR3 loop reads CASSPSGRVTGELFF. The CDR3 DNA sequence: TGTGCCAGCAGTCCCTCTGGGCGGGTCACCGGGGAGCTGTTTTTT.